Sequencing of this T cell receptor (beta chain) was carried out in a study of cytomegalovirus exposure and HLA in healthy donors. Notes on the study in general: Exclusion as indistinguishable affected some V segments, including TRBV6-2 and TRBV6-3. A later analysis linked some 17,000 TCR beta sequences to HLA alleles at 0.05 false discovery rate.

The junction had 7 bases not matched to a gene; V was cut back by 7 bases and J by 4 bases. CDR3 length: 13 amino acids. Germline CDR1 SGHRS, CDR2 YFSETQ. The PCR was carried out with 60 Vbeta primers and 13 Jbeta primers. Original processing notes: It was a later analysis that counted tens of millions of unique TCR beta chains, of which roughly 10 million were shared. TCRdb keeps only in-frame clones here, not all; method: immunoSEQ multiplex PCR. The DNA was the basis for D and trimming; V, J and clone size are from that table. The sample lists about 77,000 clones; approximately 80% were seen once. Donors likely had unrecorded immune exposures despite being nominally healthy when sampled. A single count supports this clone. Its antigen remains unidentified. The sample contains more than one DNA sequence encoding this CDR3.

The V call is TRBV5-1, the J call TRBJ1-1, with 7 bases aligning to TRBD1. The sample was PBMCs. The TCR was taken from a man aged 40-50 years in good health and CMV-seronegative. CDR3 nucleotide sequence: TGCGCCAGCTTCCAGGGGGTGGGCACTGAAGCTTTCTTT. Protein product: CASFQGVGTEAFF.